This T cell receptor beta chain was sequenced for a study of T cell responses to AZD1222 COVID-19 vaccine. Findings and limits, study-wide: Along spike, vaccine-associated CD4 TCRs were found throughout, with dominance at 160-218 and 743-854. Two AZD1222 administrations were followed by greater Spike-specific TCR breadth and depth. Donors were chiefly white British, with a greater number of females, and clonal diversity was perhaps underestimated. Seropositive at baseline were only a handful of AZD1222 recipients.

Only in-frame clones appear in the TCRdb table, and some are missing; sequencing was by immunoSEQ multiplex PCR. The table shows 200,000 or so clones, with about 93% occurring only once. With regard to this clone: Its antigen is as yet unknown.

The V end lost 6 bases, the J end lost 1 base, and 3 bases lay between the germline ends. CDR1 SNHLY and CDR2 FYNNEI come from the germline V gene. The CDR3 loop spans 11 amino acids. The origin of this receptor is an adult who received the AZD1222 COVID-19 vaccine. This sample comprised peripheral blood, obtained 28 days after the second AZD1222 dose. The chain uses TRBV2 and TRBJ1-2; D not certain. The CDR3 sequence is CASSNNYGYTF. In DNA form, the CDR3 reads TGTGCCAGCAGCAATAACTATGGCTACACCTTC.